These T cell receptor beta chains were read from a single sample in a study of T cells in Graves' hyperthyroidism and ophthalmopathy. MiXCR, applied by TCRdb to the multiplex PCR reads, yields one record per CDR3 protein. The data hold 750,000 to 900,000 distinct CDR3 sequences, with 38% observed a single time. Source material: blood. The receptors come from a man between 18 and 35 years old with Graves' hyperthyroidism. Both conserved end residues are part of each CDR3. D genes are given only for firm matches. Rows may omit the clone size; those that give it use once, few, many or a size class.

clone size	D gene	V gene	J gene	CDR3 DNA	CDR3 protein
NA	TRBD1	TRBV9	TRBJ2-7	TGTGCCAGCAGCTCGGGACAGATCTACGAGCAGTACTTC	CASSSGQIYEQYF
many	NA	TRBV7-9	TRBJ2-6	TGTGCCATCTCCGGGGTGACTGGGGCCAACGTCCTGACTTTC	CAISGVTGANVLTF
NA	NA	TRBV14	TRBJ1-3	TGTGCCAGCAGCCAAGTGGCGGGGAGAAACACCATATATTTT	CASSQVAGRNTIYF
NA	TRBD2	TRBV5-1	TRBJ2-5	TGCGCCAGTGCAAGAGCGGGGCAAGAGACCCAGTACTTC	CASARAGQETQYF
many	TRBD2	TRBV29-1	TRBJ2-7	TGCAGCGGGACTAGGGATTACGAGCAGTACTTC	CSGTRDYEQYF
many	NA	TRBV20-1	TRBJ2-7	TGCAGTGTCGTAACCCCGACCTACGAGCAGTACTTC	CSVVTPTYEQYF
many	TRBD1	TRBV10-3	TRBJ1-5	TGTGCCATCAGTATGGACAGGGAACAGCCCCAGCATTTT	CAISMDREQPQHF
NA	NA	TRBV7-2	TRBJ2-3	TGTGCCAGCAGGTTAGGAAAAGATACGCAGTATTTT	CASRLGKDTQYF
NA	TRBD1	TRBV6-5	TRBJ1-1	TGTGCCAGCAGTTTACTACCGATACAGGGGAGTAACACTGAAGCTTTCTTT	CASSLLPIQGSNTEAFF
many	NA	TRBV29-1	TRBJ1-2	TGCAGCGTTGAAGTCGAGAGTTGGGAGGGCTACACCTTC	CSVEVESWEGYTF
NA	NA	TRBV25-1	TRBJ2-2	TGTGCCAGCTTGGATGGGAGGAACACCGGGGAGCTGTTTTTT	CASLDGRNTGELFF
NA	NA	TRBV7-2	TRBJ2-5	TGTGCCAGCAGCAAAGGCCCCGGGGTGATCCAGTACTTC	CASSKGPGVIQYF
many	NA	TRBV5-6	TRBJ2-6	TGTGCCAGCAGCTTCGGATGGGGAGTTGGGGCCAACGTCCTGACTTTC	CASSFGWGVGANVLTF
NA	NA	TRBV14	TRBJ1-2	TGTGCCAGCAGCCGGGCCTTCCGCCCCCCCTATGGCTACACCTTC	CASSRAFRPPYGYTF